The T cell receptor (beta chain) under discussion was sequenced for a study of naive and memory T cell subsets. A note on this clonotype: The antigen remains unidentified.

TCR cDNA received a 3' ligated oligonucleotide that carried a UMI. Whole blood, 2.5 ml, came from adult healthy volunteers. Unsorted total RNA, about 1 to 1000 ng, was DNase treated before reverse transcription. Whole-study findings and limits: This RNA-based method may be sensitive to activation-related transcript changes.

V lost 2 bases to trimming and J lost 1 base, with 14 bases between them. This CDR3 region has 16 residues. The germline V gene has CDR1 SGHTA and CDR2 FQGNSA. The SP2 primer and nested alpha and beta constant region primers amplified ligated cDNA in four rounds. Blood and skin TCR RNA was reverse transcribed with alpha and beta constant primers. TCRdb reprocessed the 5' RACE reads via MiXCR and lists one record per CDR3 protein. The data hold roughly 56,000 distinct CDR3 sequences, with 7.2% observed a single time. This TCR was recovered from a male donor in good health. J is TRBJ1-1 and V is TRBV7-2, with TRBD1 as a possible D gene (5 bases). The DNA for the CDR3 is TGTGCCAGCAGCTTAAATCCGGGGACTAGGAACACTGAAGCTTTCTTT. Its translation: CASSLNPGTRNTEAFF.